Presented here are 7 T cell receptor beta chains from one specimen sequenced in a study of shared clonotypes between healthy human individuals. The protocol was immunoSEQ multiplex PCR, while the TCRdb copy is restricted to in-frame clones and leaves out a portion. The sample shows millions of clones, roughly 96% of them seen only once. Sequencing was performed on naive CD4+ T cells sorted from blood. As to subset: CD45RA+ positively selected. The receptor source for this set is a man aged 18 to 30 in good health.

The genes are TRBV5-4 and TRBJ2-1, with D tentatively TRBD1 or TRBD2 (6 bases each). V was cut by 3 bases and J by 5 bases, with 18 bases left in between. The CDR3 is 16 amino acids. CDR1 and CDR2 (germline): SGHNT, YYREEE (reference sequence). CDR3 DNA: TGTGCCAGCAGCTCTATCGGGGGCGGAACCAACAATGAGCAGTTCTTC. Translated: CASSSIGGGTNNEQFF.

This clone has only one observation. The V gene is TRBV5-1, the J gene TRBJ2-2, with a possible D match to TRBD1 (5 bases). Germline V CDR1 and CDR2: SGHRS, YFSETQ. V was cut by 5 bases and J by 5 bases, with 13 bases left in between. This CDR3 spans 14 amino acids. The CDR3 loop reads CASREFQGTGELFF. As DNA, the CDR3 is TGCGCCAGCAGGGAGTTCCAGGGAACCGGGGAGCTGTTTTTT. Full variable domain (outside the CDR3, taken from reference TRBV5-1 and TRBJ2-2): KAGVTQTPRYLIKTRGQQVTLSCSPISGHRSVSWYQQTPGQGLQFLFEYFSETQRNKGNFPGRFSGRQFSNSRSEMNVSTLELGDSALYLCASREFQGTGELFFGEGSRLTVL.

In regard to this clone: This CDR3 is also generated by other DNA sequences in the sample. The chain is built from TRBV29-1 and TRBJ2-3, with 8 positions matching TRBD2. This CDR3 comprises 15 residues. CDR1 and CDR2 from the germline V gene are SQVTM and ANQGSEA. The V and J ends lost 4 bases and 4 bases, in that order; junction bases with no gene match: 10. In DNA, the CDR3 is TGCAGCGTTGCTCGAGCGGGAGCACTGGCAGATACGCAGTATTTT. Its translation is CSVARAGALADTQYF.

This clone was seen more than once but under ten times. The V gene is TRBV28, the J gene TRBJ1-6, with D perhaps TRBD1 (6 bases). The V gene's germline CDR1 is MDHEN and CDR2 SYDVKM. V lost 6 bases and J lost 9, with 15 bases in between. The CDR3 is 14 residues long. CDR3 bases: TGTGCCAGCAGGGTAACAGGGAAGGGTTCACCCCTCCACTTT. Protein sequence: CASRVTGKGSPLHF.

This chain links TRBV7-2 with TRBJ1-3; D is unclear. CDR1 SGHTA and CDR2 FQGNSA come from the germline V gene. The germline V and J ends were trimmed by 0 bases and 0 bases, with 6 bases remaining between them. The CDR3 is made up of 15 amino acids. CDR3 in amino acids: CASSLAAGSGNTIYF. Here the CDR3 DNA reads TGTGCCAGCAGCTTAGCGGCGGGCTCTGGAAACACCATATATTTT.

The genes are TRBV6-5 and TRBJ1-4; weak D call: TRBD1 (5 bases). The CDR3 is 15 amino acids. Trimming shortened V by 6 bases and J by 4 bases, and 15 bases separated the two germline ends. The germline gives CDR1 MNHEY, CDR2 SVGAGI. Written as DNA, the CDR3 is TGTGCCAGCAGGCCCCCGGGACTTAGTAATGAAAAACTGTTTTTT. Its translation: CASRPPGLSNEKLFF.

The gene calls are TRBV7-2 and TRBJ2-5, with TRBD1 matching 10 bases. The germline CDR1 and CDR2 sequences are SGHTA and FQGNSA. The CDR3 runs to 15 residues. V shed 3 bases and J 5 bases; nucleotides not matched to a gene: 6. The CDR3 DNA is TGTGCCAGCAGCTTCCGGGACAGGGGTGGGGAGACCCAGTACTTC. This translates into CASSFRDRGGETQYF.